These 8 T cell receptor beta chains came from one sample sequenced in a study of blood T cell repertoires in COVID-19 (dated by TCRdb to 2020 to 2022). The method behind the library was the immunoSEQ multiplex PCR assay. TCRdb limited this immuneACCESS table to in-frame rearrangements with V and J called. A share of clones is missing; checked studies link under half to unresolved V genes, and the rest is unexplained. The sample table records about 130,000 clones; 75% to 90% of these occur just once. Of the sample, about 2.3% falls within the top ten clones. Sample: PBMCs or T cells enriched from blood (not recorded which). These receptors originate from a woman between 45 and 60 years old who had recovered from COVID-19.

The chain uses TRBV7-2 and TRBJ1-3; no firm D call. Germline-derived CDR1 and CDR2 are SGHTA and FQGNSA. This CDR3 has 14 amino acids. The ends were cut back, 1 base at V and 2 bases at J, with 6 bases in the middle. The DNA of the CDR3 is TGTGCCAGCAGCTTAGGAATAGCTGGAAACACCATATATTTT. Translating it yields CASSLGIAGNTIYF. Variable domain in full (rest from reference TRBV7-2 and TRBJ1-3): GAGVSQSPSNKVTEKGKDVELRCDPISGHTALYWYRQSLGQGLEFLIYFQGNSAPDKSGLPSDRFSAERTGGSVSTLTIQRTQQEDSAVYLCASSLGIAGNTIYFGEGSWLTVV.

The sample holds one count of this clone. The V call is TRBV7-9, the J call TRBJ1-2; possible D gene TRBD1, 6 bases. Looked up from germline, CDR1 is SEHNR and CDR2 is FQNEAQ (reference sequence). The V end was cut by 5 bases, the J end by 8 bases, with 18 bases between. The CDR3 totals 14 residues. CDR3 DNA sequence: TGTGCCAGCAGCCGGGAACAGGGAGTAACGGGCTACACCTTC. As protein: CASSREQGVTGYTF.

V usage is TRBV27 and J usage is TRBJ1-5; 8 nucleotides line up with TRBD1. CDR1 is MNHEY, CDR2 SMNVEV, per germline (reference sequence). This CDR3 is 15 amino acids long. V was clipped by 3 bases and J by 2 bases; unmatched bases: 3. CDR3 in amino acids: CASSFQGAGNQPQHF. CDR3 nucleotide sequence: TGTGCCAGCAGTTTCCAGGGGGCGGGCAATCAGCCCCAGCATTTT.

The gene calls are TRBV5-4 and TRBJ1-2; D is uncertain. The CDR3 spans 14 residues. The ends were cut back, 1 base at V and 3 bases at J, with 10 bases in the middle. Germline V CDR1 and CDR2: SGHNT, YYREEE (reference sequence). The CDR3 nucleotides read TGTGCCAGCAGCTTGATCGAACGGGACTATGGCTACACCTTC. Protein: CASSLIERDYGYTF.

The J gene is TRBJ2-1, the V gene TRBV7-2, with TRBD1 matching 8 bases. The ends lost 5 bases at V and 1 base at J; junction bases unmatched: 7. This CDR3 region has 16 residues. CDR1 is SGHTA and CDR2 is FQGNSA in the germline V gene. CDR3 sequence: CASSRTGNPSYNEQFF. DNA of the CDR3: TGTGCCAGCAGCCGGACAGGGAACCCTTCCTACAATGAGCAGTTCTTC.

This sequence joins TRBV2 and TRBJ2-2; 10 bases align to TRBD2. V dropped 6 bases and J dropped 4; count of bases not matched to a gene: 5. The germline V gene has CDR1 SNHLY and CDR2 FYNNEI. The CDR3 has 15 residues. CDR3 DNA: TGTGCCAGCAGGAGGACTAGCGGACCCACCGGGGAGCTGTTTTTT. As protein: CASRRTSGPTGELFF.

The rearrangement uses TRBV6-5 and TRBJ1-5; TRBD1 matches at 7 bases. Trimming at V came to 8 bases and at J to 4 bases, leaving 11 bases not matched to a gene. The CDR3 spans 15 residues. CDR1 is MNHEY, CDR2 SVGAGI, per germline. The CDR3 nucleotides are TGTGCCAGCTATGTCGGGACAGCCGGTAATCAGCCCCAGCATTTT. This sequence encodes CASYVGTAGNQPQHF.

This clone was picked up one time. Relative to the germline gene, one junction end is altered; a read error may explain this. The chain combines TRBV5-1 with TRBJ2-7; 9 nucleotides align to TRBD2. CDR3 length: 15 amino acids. Germline CDR1 and CDR2: SGHRS and YFSETQ. CDR3 nucleotide sequence: TGCGCCCGCAGCTTGGCGGGCGGGGGGGTCTACGAGCAGTACTTC. Translating it yields CARSLAGGGVYEQYF.